This TCR beta chain was documented in a study of control samples from healthy donors and cancer patients. Germline CDR1 and CDR2: SGDLS and YYNGEE. The CDR3 spans 17 residues. Trimming cost V 4 bases and J 0 bases; bases outside gene matches: 6. Generated by immunoSEQ multiplex PCR, the TCRdb table keeps only in-frame clones and is missing some. The repertoire consists of about 120,000 clones, with around 89% occurring once and the leading ten covering approximately 3.2%. The sequencing sample was made of blood. The TCR comes from a man aged 40-49 years in good health. This sequence joins TRBV9 and TRBJ1-4, with TRBD1 identical over 10 bases. CDR3 sequence (DNA): TGTGCCAGCAGCCCCCCAGGACAGGGGGCAACTAATGAAAAACTGTTTTTT. Protein sequence: CASSPPGQGATNEKLFF. The full variable domain, completed using reference TRBV9 and TRBJ1-4, is DSGVTQTPKHLITATGQRVTLRCSPRSGDLSVYWYQQSLDQGLQFLIQYYNGEERAKGNILERFSAQQFPDLHSELNLSSLELGDSALYFCASSPPGQGATNEKLFFGSGTQLSVL.